A selection of T cell receptor beta chains follows, all from one sample in a study of pediatric ulcerative colitis. TCRdb's copy holds only in-frame clones and misses some; the assay was immunoSEQ multiplex PCR. Here the sample spans roughly 30,000 clones, approximately 82% being singletons. The sample taken for sequencing was blood. The receptors here all came from a boy younger than 18 with severe ulcerative colitis. The CDR3 runs from the conserved cysteine through the conserved F or W. D genes are given only for firm matches. Part of the rows lack a size; the others show once, few, many or a class for expanded clones.

V gene: TRBV6-1; J gene: TRBJ2-7; D gene: -; clone size: once; CDR3 DNA: TGTGCCAGCAGTGGTGTCTATGGGGGATCCTACGAGCAGTACTTC; CDR3 protein: CASSGVYGGSYEQYF
V gene: TRBV5-4; J gene: TRBJ2-3; D gene: -; clone size: -; CDR3 DNA: TGTGCCAGCAGCCTATACACAGATACGCAGTATTTT; CDR3 protein: CASSLYTDTQYF
V gene: TRBV30; J gene: TRBJ2-5; D gene: -; clone size: -; CDR3 DNA: TGTGCCTGGAGTTTTCCTGCGGGGAGGCAAGAGACCCAGTACTTC; CDR3 protein: CAWSFPAGRQETQYF
V gene: TRBV10-3; J gene: TRBJ1-6; D gene: TRBD1; clone size: -; CDR3 DNA: TGTGCCATCAGTCCCGGGACAGGGGCTAATATTGCGAGTCCCCTCCACTTT; CDR3 protein: CAISPGTGANIASPLHF
V gene: TRBV7-9; J gene: TRBJ1-2; D gene: -; clone size: -; CDR3 DNA: TGTGCCAGCGGCCGAGGGGGATCGGATGGCTACACCTTC; CDR3 protein: CASGRGGSDGYTF
V gene: TRBV2; J gene: TRBJ1-2; D gene: -; clone size: few; CDR3 DNA: TGTGCCCACGTCCGGGAGCTAGCTAACTATGGCTACACCTTC; CDR3 protein: CAHVRELANYGYTF
V gene: TRBV30; J gene: TRBJ1-4; D gene: TRBD1; clone size: -; CDR3 DNA: TGTGCCTGGAGTCGTGGACAGGGTACTAATGAAAAACTGTTTTTT; CDR3 protein: CAWSRGQGTNEKLFF
V gene: TRBV6-6; J gene: TRBJ1-1; D gene: TRBD1; clone size: -; CDR3 DNA: TGTGCCAGCAGGTCCGATGGACAGGCGAACACTGAAGCTTTCTTT; CDR3 protein: CASRSDGQANTEAFF
V gene: TRBV5-1; J gene: TRBJ2-2; D gene: TRBD2; clone size: -; CDR3 DNA: TGCGCCAGCAGATCCGGGGGGGCCGCCACCGGGGAGCTGTTTTTT; CDR3 protein: CASRSGGAATGELFF
V gene: TRBV5-1; J gene: TRBJ2-3; D gene: -; clone size: -; CDR3 DNA: TGCGCCAGCAGCTTGGCCCGGGACTTAGATACGCAGTATTTT; CDR3 protein: CASSLARDLDTQYF
V gene: TRBV4-1; J gene: TRBJ1-5; D gene: -; clone size: once; CDR3 DNA: TGCGCCAGCAGCCAAGAGGGGACCCATAGCAATCAGCCCCAGCATTTT; CDR3 protein: CASSQEGTHSNQPQHF
V gene: TRBV5-8; J gene: TRBJ1-2; D gene: -; clone size: -; CDR3 DNA: TGTGCCAGCAGCTTCCATACAGGAGCCGATGTAAGGTACACCTTC; CDR3 protein: CASSFHTGADVRYTF
V gene: TRBV9; J gene: TRBJ2-3; D gene: TRBD2; clone size: -; CDR3 DNA: TGTGCCAGCAGCGTAGGGGTAGCGGGGGGTGCAGATACGCAGTATTTT; CDR3 protein: CASSVGVAGGADTQYF
V gene: TRBV2; J gene: TRBJ2-7; D gene: -; clone size: few; CDR3 DNA: TGTGCCAGCAGTGGGGAGATACTGCAGTACTTC; CDR3 protein: CASSGEILQYF
V gene: TRBV6-1; J gene: TRBJ2-6; D gene: -; clone size: -; CDR3 DNA: TGTGCCAGCAGTACAGGGACCGGGGCCAACGTCCTGACTTTC; CDR3 protein: CASSTGTGANVLTF
V gene: TRBV5-1; J gene: TRBJ2-7; D gene: -; clone size: once; CDR3 DNA: TGCGCCAGCAGCATAAACGGACGGACCAACGAGCAGTACTTC; CDR3 protein: CASSINGRTNEQYF
V gene: TRBV5-4; J gene: TRBJ2-3; D gene: TRBD2; clone size: once; CDR3 DNA: TGTGCCACCCGGCGGGGGGGCACAGATACGCAGTATTTT; CDR3 protein: CATRRGGTDTQYF
V gene: TRBV6-1; J gene: TRBJ1-1; D gene: -; clone size: -; CDR3 DNA: TGTGCCAGCAGACTCTCCGGTACAGGGCACACTGAAGCTTTCTTT; CDR3 protein: CASRLSGTGHTEAFF
V gene: TRBV13; J gene: TRBJ1-2; D gene: TRBD1; clone size: -; CDR3 DNA: TGTGCCAGCAGCCGCGGACAGGGATCGGACTATGGCTACACCTTC; CDR3 protein: CASSRGQGSDYGYTF
V gene: TRBV6-1; J gene: TRBJ2-5; D gene: -; clone size: -; CDR3 DNA: TGTGCCAGCAGTGAATGGGTCGCACTCTACTTC; CDR3 protein: CASSEWVALYF
V gene: TRBV7-2; J gene: TRBJ2-7; D gene: -; clone size: -; CDR3 DNA: TGTGCCAGCAGCTACGACCCGGGGGTAGCTGGAGAGCAGTACTTC; CDR3 protein: CASSYDPGVAGEQYF
V gene: TRBV28; J gene: TRBJ1-5; D gene: -; clone size: -; CDR3 DNA: TGTGCCAGCAGTCCTCCGACAGAGAATAGCAATCAGCCCCAGCATTTT; CDR3 protein: CASSPPTENSNQPQHF
V gene: TRBV7-6; J gene: TRBJ1-2; D gene: TRBD1; clone size: -; CDR3 DNA: TGTGCCAGCAGTCGCGATGCGGGACAGATCTATGGCTACACCTTC; CDR3 protein: CASSRDAGQIYGYTF
V gene: TRBV6-5; J gene: TRBJ1-2; D gene: TRBD1; clone size: -; CDR3 DNA: TGTGCCAGCAGCAAAAGACAGGGGGGTAACTATGGCTACACCTTC; CDR3 protein: CASSKRQGGNYGYTF
V gene: TRBV7-8; J gene: TRBJ2-1; D gene: TRBD2; clone size: -; CDR3 DNA: TGTGCCAGCAGCTTGGGGACTAGCGGGGGAAGAAAGAATGAGCAGTTCTTC; CDR3 protein: CASSLGTSGGRKNEQFF
V gene: TRBV9; J gene: TRBJ2-2; D gene: -; clone size: -; CDR3 DNA: TGTGCCAGCAGCGCTTCCGACGGCCACACCGGGGAGCTGTTTTTT; CDR3 protein: CASSASDGHTGELFF
V gene: TRBV11-1; J gene: TRBJ2-5; D gene: -; clone size: -; CDR3 DNA: TGTGCCAGCAGCTATCGACGGCCGGCGGGTATAGGAGAGACCCAGTACTTC; CDR3 protein: CASSYRRPAGIGETQYF
V gene: TRBV6-6; J gene: TRBJ1-1; D gene: TRBD1; clone size: -; CDR3 DNA: TGTGCCAGCAGTTACAGGGACAGAACTGAAGCTTTCTTT; CDR3 protein: CASSYRDRTEAFF
V gene: TRBV11-2; J gene: TRBJ2-1; D gene: -; clone size: -; CDR3 DNA: TGTGCCAGCAGCTTAGCTGACAGGACGGCCTACAATGAGCAGTTCTTC; CDR3 protein: CASSLADRTAYNEQFF